Shown below are 5 T cell receptor beta chains from a single sample sequenced in a study of control samples from healthy donors and cancer patients. Only in-frame clones appear in the TCRdb table, and some are missing; sequencing was by immunoSEQ multiplex PCR. The sample shows around 130,000 clones, around nine tenths of them seen only once. The sample comprised blood. The receptors were sampled from a man between 18 and 35 years old in good health.

The rearrangement links TRBV27 to TRBJ1-1, with no clear D. This CDR3 contains 15 residues. Germline V gene sequence: CDR1 MNHEY, CDR2 SMNVEV (reference sequence). V lost 0 bases to trimming and J lost 3 bases, with 11 bases between them. Here the CDR3 reads CASSLSPGMDTEAFF. CDR3 coding DNA: TGTGCCAGCAGTTTATCGCCGGGGATGGACACTGAAGCTTTCTTT.

The genes are TRBV7-2 and TRBJ2-5; 7 bases agree with TRBD2. The CDR3 runs to 16 residues. V dropped 2 bases and J dropped 5; count of bases not matched to a gene: 11. Germline-derived CDR1 and CDR2 are SGHTA and FQGNSA. The DNA of the CDR3 is TGTGCCAGCAGCTTACTTAGCGCGGGAGCGTGGGAGACCCAGTACTTC. Protein product: CASSLLSAGAWETQYF. The full variable domain, in which reference TRBV7-2 and TRBJ2-5 provide the parts outside the CDR3, is GAGVSQSPSNKVTEKGKDVELRCDPISGHTALYWYRQSLGQGLEFLIYFQGNSAPDKSGLPSDRFSAERTGGSVSTLTIQRTQQEDSAVYLCASSLLSAGAWETQYFGPGTRLLVL.

This clone showed up just once. The chain couples TRBV11-2 to TRBJ2-3; the match to TRBD2 covers 7 bases. Losses at the gene ends were 5 bases for V and 10 bases for J; bases not matched to a gene: 18. CDR3 length: 16 amino acids. Germline CDR1 reads SGHAT; CDR2 reads FQNNGV. CDR3 coding DNA: TGTGCCAGCAGCAGTGGTAGCGCGGGGGTCTGGCACCCGCAGTATTTT. Protein: CASSSGSAGVWHPQYF.

The V call is TRBV7-2, the J call TRBJ1-6; 7 bases align to TRBD1. The germline gives CDR1 SGHTA, CDR2 FQGNSA. Trimming removed 5 bases from V and 8 bases from J; junction bases left unmatched: 9. The CDR3 loop spans 15 amino acids. The CDR3 sequence is CASSVDRAGYSPLHF. The CDR3 nucleotides read TGTGCCAGCAGCGTCGACAGGGCGGGTTATTCACCCCTCCACTTT. The complete variable domain, with remaining parts taken from reference TRBV7-2 and TRBJ1-6, reads GAGVSQSPSNKVTEKGKDVELRCDPISGHTALYWYRQSLGQGLEFLIYFQGNSAPDKSGLPSDRFSAERTGGSVSTLTIQRTQQEDSAVYLCASSVDRAGYSPLHFGNGTRLTVT.

J is TRBJ1-1 and V is TRBV11-2; 9 bases agree with TRBD1. The germline CDR1 and CDR2 sequences are SGHAT and FQNNGV. V gave up 5 bases and J gave up 8 bases; unmatched junction bases: 3. The CDR3 is made up of 12 amino acids. The CDR3 is CASSVGTGEAFF. The DNA for the CDR3 is TGTGCCAGCAGCGTGGGGACAGGGGAAGCTTTCTTT.